The clone carrying this T cell receptor beta chain was seen at least ten times. What it binds is unknown. cDNA molecules carried unique molecular identifiers, and template switching added a universal primer site. Each CDR3 protein is one row after TCRdb ran MiXCR on the 5' RACE reads. The table includes approximately 700,000 distinct CDR3 sequences, roughly 18% detected once. This sample stems from a study of identical twins. The CDR3 runs to 14 residues. Trimming cost V 5 bases and J 0 bases, with 13 bases left between them. Germline values: CDR1 DFQATT, CDR2 SNEGSKA (reference sequence). Study-wide findings and caveats: Compared with unrelated sharing, twin-shared out-of-frame alpha sequences had more low-probability sequences.

A further study also used this sample, focusing on T cells expressing NK-cell markers. That report notes: The authors derived TCR beta repertoires from sorted CD3+CD56+NKG2C+, CD3+CD56+NKG2C- and CD3+CD56-NKG2C+ T cells. Clarity on HCMV specificity was lacking for the expanded NKG2C+ T cell clones.

The specimen was PBMCs. The chain links TRBV20-1 to TRBJ1-2; tentatively, D is TRBD1 (6 bases). The receptor was derived from a woman in her late teens or twenties in good health. The CDR3 spells CSAVRGATNYGYTF. As DNA, the CDR3 is TGCAGTGCTGTTAGGGGGGCGACTAACTATGGCTACACCTTC.